These T cell receptor beta chains were read from a single sample in a study of beta chain features in type 1 diabetes. Produced via immunoSEQ multiplex PCR; TCRdb's table is partial and in-frame only. The sample shows 850,000 to 900,000 clones, roughly a sixth of them seen only once. Sequencing was done on a sample of naive CD4+ T cells from blood. These receptors were collected from a woman under 30 in good health. Each CDR3 is given with its conserved first and last residue. A D gene is named only where the DNA matches it firmly. Some rows mark clone size as missing; the rest say once, few, many or name a class of expanded clone.

j_call v_call d_call clone_size cdr3_length cdr3_nt cdr3_aa
TRBJ2-5 TRBV29-1 . few 12 TGCAGCGTTGACGAGGGCGGGGAGACCCAGTACTTC CSVDEGGETQYF
TRBJ2-1 TRBV4-3 TRBD2 few 16 TGCGCCAGCAGCCAAGGGACACTAGCGGGAGCGAATGAGCAGTTCTTC CASSQGTLAGANEQFF
TRBJ2-7 TRBV29-1 TRBD1 . 12 TGCAGCGCCGGACAGGGGTCCTACGAGCAGTACTTC CSAGQGSYEQYF
TRBJ2-7 TRBV4-2 . . 16 TGTGCCAGCAGCCAAGTTCTTCTCGGACAGACTTCAGCGCAGTACTTC CASSQVLLGQTSAQYF
TRBJ2-1 TRBV9 . few 13 TGTGCCAGCAGCGCCCGGATACTAGGACTCGCGTTCTTC CASSARILGLAFF
TRBJ2-1 TRBV7-2 . . 12 TGTGCCAGCAGCCGCGTCGTAAATGAGCAGTTCTTC CASSRVVNEQFF
TRBJ2-3 TRBV30 . . 15 TGTGCCTGTAGGTTTCCTAGCGATTGCACAGATACGCAGTATTTT CACRFPSDCTDTQYF
TRBJ1-2 TRBV7-2 . few 14 TGTGCCAGCAGCTCCCCGGGGGCGTCCTATGGCTACACCTTC CASSSPGASYGYTF
TRBJ2-2 TRBV11-1 . . 13 TGTGCCAGCAGCTATACTCCCACCGGGGAGCTGTTTTTT CASSYTPTGELFF
TRBJ2-1 TRBV7-3 . few 14 TGTGCCAGCAGCGTAGACAGCTCCTACAATGAGCAGTTCTTC CASSVDSSYNEQFF
TRBJ2-1 TRBV7-2 TRBD2 few 14 TGTGCCAGCAGCTTAGCGGGAGGGCTTTATGAGCAGTTCTTC CASSLAGGLYEQFF
TRBJ2-7 TRBV10-3 . once 15 TGTGCCATCCTACCAGACAGAGGATCAACCTACGAGCAGTACTTC CAILPDRGSTYEQYF
TRBJ1-3 TRBV7-9 . few 14 TGTGCCAGCAGCTTAGGGGGCATTGGAAACACCATATATTTT CASSLGGIGNTIYF
TRBJ2-3 TRBV28 TRBD1 . 17 TGTGCCAGCAGTTTATGGGGGACAGAACCTAGCACAGATACGCAGTATTTT CASSLWGTEPSTDTQYF
TRBJ2-5 TRBV19 TRBD2 . 16 TGTGCCAGTAGTGATCGGGGGACTAGCGGGAGCGAAGAGCAGTACTTC CASSDRGTSGSEEQYF
TRBJ1-5 TRBV10-3 . . 14 TGTGCCACGGCGGGCAGGGGAGTCGGTCAGCCCCAGCATTTT CATAGRGVGQPQHF
TRBJ1-1 TRBV10-3 . . 14 TGTGCCATCAGTTATAGAGGGGAGAACACTGAAGCTTTCTTT CAISYRGENTEAFF
TRBJ1-1 TRBV20-1 . few 10 TGCAGTGCCTCGAACACTGAAGCTTTCTTT CSASNTEAFF
TRBJ2-3 TRBV6-5 . . 15 TGTGCCAGCAGTTACCGTCCACCTCTTTCGGATACGCAGTATTTT CASSYRPPLSDTQYF
TRBJ2-7 TRBV7-2 . . 12 TGTGCCAGCAGCCGCTATTCTTACGAGCAGTACTTC CASSRYSYEQYF
TRBJ2-3 TRBV18 . . 13 TGTGCCAGCTCACCAGCTAACACAGATACGCAGTATTTT CASSPANTDTQYF
TRBJ1-2 TRBV6-5 TRBD1 . 15 TGTGCCAGCAGCTTAGCCGGACAGGGGAAAGGTGGCTACACCTTC CASSLAGQGKGGYTF
TRBJ2-5 TRBV5-4 . few 13 TGTGCCAGCAGCTTATATGGGGGAGAGACCCAGTACTTC CASSLYGGETQYF
TRBJ2-2 TRBV4-3 TRBD2 . 17 TGCGCCAGCAGCCGCAGACTAGCGGGAGGCGACACCGGGGAGCTGTTTTTT CASSRRLAGGDTGELFF
TRBJ2-7 TRBV7-2 TRBD2 few 16 TGTGCCAGCAGCTTTGAGGGCGGGAGGGCCTCCTACGAGCAGTACTTC CASSFEGGRASYEQYF
TRBJ1-1 TRBV5-1 . . 15 TGCGCCAGCAGCTTGTCTCCTACAAACCCCACTGAAGCTTTCTTT CASSLSPTNPTEAFF
TRBJ1-4 TRBV4-2 TRBD1 many 15 TGTGCCAGCAGCCAAGCACAGGGGGCCAGCGAAAAACTGTTTTTT CASSQAQGASEKLFF
TRBJ2-5 TRBV10-2 TRBD2 . 15 TGCGCCAGCAGCCGGACTAGCGGGAGGCAAGAGACCCAGTACTTC CASSRTSGRQETQYF
TRBJ2-5 TRBV7-9 . few 14 TGTGCCAGCAGCTTAGATCCGGGGTTGGAGACCCAGTACTTC CASSLDPGLETQYF
TRBJ2-5 TRBV9 . few 16 TGTGCCAGCAGCGTAGGGGTAGCGGCAGCTCAACAGACCCAGTACTTC CASSVGVAAAQQTQYF
TRBJ2-2 TRBV27 TRBD1 few 15 TGTGCCAGCAGGGGGACAGGAACTATCACCGGGGAGCTGTTTTTT CASRGTGTITGELFF
TRBJ1-5 TRBV15 . . 12 TGTGCCACCAGTTATGGGAATCAGCCCCAGCATTTT CATSYGNQPQHF
TRBJ2-3 TRBV18 TRBD2 . 16 TGTGCCAGCTCACCACTACCGGGAGGCTCGACAGATACGCAGTATTTT CASSPLPGGSTDTQYF
TRBJ2-3 TRBV7-9 . . 15 TGTGCCAGCAGCTTAACGGGGCGGGACAGAGGTACGCAGTATTTT CASSLTGRDRGTQYF
TRBJ2-1 TRBV19 . few 14 TGTGCCAGTAGTATGGGACAAAACTACAATGAGCAGTTCTTC CASSMGQNYNEQFF
TRBJ2-1 TRBV2 . few 13 TGTGCCAGCAGTAGCGGAGTGGGGAGAGAGCAGTTCTTC CASSSGVGREQFF
TRBJ2-7 TRBV5-1 TRBD2 . 14 TGCGCCAGCAGCTTGTTAGCGGGAGCGGGTGAGCAGTACTTC CASSLLAGAGEQYF
TRBJ2-7 TRBV28 . . 14 TGTGCCAGCAGACCCGGCCTTTTCAACTACGAGCAGTACTTC CASRPGLFNYEQYF
TRBJ1-2 TRBV7-9 . few 13 TGTGCCAGCAGCTTTCAGGATTCTTATGGCTACACCTTC CASSFQDSYGYTF
TRBJ2-5 TRBV6-5 . . 15 TGTGCCAGCAGTTACTTCGGGGACACTAAAGAGACCCAGTACTTC CASSYFGDTKETQYF
TRBJ2-7 TRBV10-3 . few 12 TGTGCCATCAGTGAGTCGTCTTACGAGCAGTACTTC CAISESSYEQYF
TRBJ1-1 TRBV2 TRBD1 few 14 TGTGCCAGCAGCCGACAGGGGGTGGACACTGAAGCTTTCTTT CASSRQGVDTEAFF
TRBJ2-5 TRBV21-1 . few 16 TGTGCCAGCAGCAAAAGCACCCCTCTACCTAGGGAGACCCAGTACTTC CASSKSTPLPRETQYF
TRBJ2-3 TRBV5-4 . . 11 TGTGCCAGCAGCTTGGATGATACGCAGTATTTT CASSLDDTQYF
TRBJ1-1 TRBV9 . . 12 TGTGCCAGCAGCGTCTCGGGAACTGAAGCTTTCTTT CASSVSGTEAFF
TRBJ2-4 TRBV4-1 TRBD2 . 18 TGCGCCAGCAGCCAGGGACTCCAGGGAGGGAAGGCCAAAAACATTCAGTACTTC CASSQGLQGGKAKNIQYF
TRBJ1-1 TRBV9 TRBD1 few 12 TGTGCCAGCAGCGGCCGGGACAGCCAAGCTTTCTTT CASSGRDSQAFF
TRBJ2-2 TRBV4-2 . . 14 TGTGCCAGCAGCCACGGGGGTGGAACCGGGGAGCTGTTTTTT CASSHGGGTGELFF
TRBJ2-7 TRBV11-1 TRBD1 . 14 TGTGCCAGCAGCGCCCGGGACAGGGATTACGAGCAGTACTTC CASSARDRDYEQYF
TRBJ2-1 TRBV19 . few 16 TGTGCCAGTAGTATAGGTGTCGCGGTTTTAGGGTTTGAGCAGTTCTTC CASSIGVAVLGFEQFF
TRBJ1-2 TRBV4-3 . . 14 TGCGCCAGCAGCCGCACAGGGACGGGCTATGGCTACACCTTC CASSRTGTGYGYTF
TRBJ2-5 TRBV15 . . 13 TGTGCCACCAGCGTCGGGGGAGGAGAGACCCAGTACTTC CATSVGGGETQYF
TRBJ2-2 TRBV5-4 . . 15 TGCGCCAGCAGCCTTTACCTCGTGAACACCGGGGAGCTGTTTTTT CASSLYLVNTGELFF
TRBJ1-5 TRBV28 . few 13 TGTGCCAGCAGTTTCAATATCATTCAGCCCCAGCATTTT CASSFNIIQPQHF
TRBJ2-1 TRBV4-3 TRBD1 . 19 TGCGCCAGCAGCCAGCCTAGGGTAGGGGGCCGGGTACCCTACAATGAGCAGTTCTTC CASSQPRVGGRVPYNEQFF
TRBJ1-5 TRBV9 . few 13 TGTGCCAGCAGCCCCCGGCCCAATCAGCCCCAGCATTTT CASSPRPNQPQHF
TRBJ2-1 TRBV9 TRBD2 . 16 TGTGCCAGCAGCACACTAGCGGGAGGGGACTACAATGAGCAGTTCTTC CASSTLAGGDYNEQFF
TRBJ1-3 TRBV4-2 . few 15 TGTGCCAGCAGCCAAGATAAAGGGACTGGAAACACCATATATTTT CASSQDKGTGNTIYF
TRBJ2-1 TRBV4-3 TRBD2 few 14 TGCGCCAGCAGCCTCTCTAGCGGGGTCAATGAGCAGTTCTTC CASSLSSGVNEQFF